This TCR beta chain derives from a study of technical replicates of blood from a handful of donors. TCRdb's table, derived via immunoSEQ multiplex PCR, lists solely in-frame clones and lacks some. The sample lists roughly 68,000 clones, around 94% occurring once. The CDR3 totals 14 residues. The ends were cut back, 8 bases at V and 2 bases at J, with 13 bases in the middle. Germline lookup yields CDR1 SNHLY and CDR2 FYNNEI. The genes are TRBV2 and TRBJ2-1; tentative D call: TRBD2 (7 bases). The specimen was T cells isolated from PBMCs. This clonotype was sampled from a human donor in good health. In DNA, the CDR3 is TGTGCCAGCCAGGGAGGGGGGCCCTACAATGAGCAGTTCTTC. This translates into CASQGGGPYNEQFF. The full variable domain, its missing parts supplied by reference TRBV2 and TRBJ2-1, is EPEVTQTPSHQVTQMGQEVILRCVPISNHLYFYWYRQILGQKVEFLVSFYNNEISEKSEIFDDQFSVERPDGSNFTLKIRSTKLEDSAMYFCASQGGGPYNEQFFGPGTRLTVL.